This T cell receptor beta chain is drawn from a study of blood T cell repertoires in COVID-19. Looking at the study overall: COVID-19 samples collected from the United States, Italy and Spain covered acute and convalescent phases. The analysed material was cDNA or gDNA that came from T cells, B-cell-depleted T cells, or PBMCs.

Researchers sorted participants into cohorts using their self-reported clinical history. Sequencing used immunoSEQ multiplex PCR; TCRdb keeps in-frame clones, though not all of them. The sample lists about 170,000 clones; 80% to 90% were seen once. Between the trimmed V and J ends, which lost 2 bases and 6 bases, there was a span of 17 bases. Germline V gene sequence: CDR1 MNHEY, CDR2 SVGEGT. The CDR3 totals 15 residues. The TCR sequence derives from a woman aged 45-65 years in a cohort exposed to, infected with or recovered from COVID-19 (not recorded which). Sequencing was done on a sample of PBMCs or T cells enriched from blood (not recorded which). The chain couples TRBV6-2 or TRBV6-3 to TRBJ2-7, with a possible D match to TRBD2 (6 bases). CDR3 DNA sequence: TGTGCCAGCAGTTACCTCGCGGGAAGGAGCGGCGAGCAGTACTTC. Amino acid sequence: CASSYLAGRSGEQYF.